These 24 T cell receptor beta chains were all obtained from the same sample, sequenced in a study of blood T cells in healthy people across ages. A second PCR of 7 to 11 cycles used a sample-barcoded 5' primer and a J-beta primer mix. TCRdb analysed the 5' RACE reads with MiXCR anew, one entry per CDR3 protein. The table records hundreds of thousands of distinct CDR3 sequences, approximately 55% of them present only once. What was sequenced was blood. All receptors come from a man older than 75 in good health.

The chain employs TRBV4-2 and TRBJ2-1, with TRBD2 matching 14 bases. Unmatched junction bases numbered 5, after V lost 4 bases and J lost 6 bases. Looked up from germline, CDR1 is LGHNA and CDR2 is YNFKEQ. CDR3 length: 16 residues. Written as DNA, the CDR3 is TGTGCCAGCAGCCTCGGACTAGCGGGAGGTGCCAATGAGCAGTTCTTC. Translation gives CASSLGLAGGANEQFF.

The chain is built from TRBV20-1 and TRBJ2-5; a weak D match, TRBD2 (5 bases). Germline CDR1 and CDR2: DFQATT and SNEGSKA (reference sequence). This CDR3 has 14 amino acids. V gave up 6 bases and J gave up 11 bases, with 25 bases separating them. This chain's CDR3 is CSAPVGRGYNEQYF. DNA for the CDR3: TGCAGTGCCCCTGTGGGGAGAGGTTACAATGAGCAGTACTTC.

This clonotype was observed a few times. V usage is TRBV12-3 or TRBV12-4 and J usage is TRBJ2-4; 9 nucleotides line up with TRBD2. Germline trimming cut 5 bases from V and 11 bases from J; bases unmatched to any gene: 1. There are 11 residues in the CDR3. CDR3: CASSQREVQYF. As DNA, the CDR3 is TGTGCCAGCAGTCAGCGGGAGGTTCAGTACTTC.

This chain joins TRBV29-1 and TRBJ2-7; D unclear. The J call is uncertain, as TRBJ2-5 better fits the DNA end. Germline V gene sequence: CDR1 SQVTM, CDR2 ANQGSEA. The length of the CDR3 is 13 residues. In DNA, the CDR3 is TGCAGCTCCCGGGCAGGCCCCCTAGAGACCCAGTACTTC. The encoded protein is CSSRAGPLETQYF.

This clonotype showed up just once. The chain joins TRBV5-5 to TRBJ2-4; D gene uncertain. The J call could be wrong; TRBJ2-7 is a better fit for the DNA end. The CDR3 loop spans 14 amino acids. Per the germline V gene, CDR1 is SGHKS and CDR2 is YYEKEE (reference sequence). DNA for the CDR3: TGTGCCAGCAGCTCGGTCCCACCCGCCTACGAGCAGTACTTC. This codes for CASSSVPPAYEQYF.

The CDR3 loop is CASSLVRGYLDEQYF. The DNA of the CDR3 is TGTGCCAGCAGCTTGGTGCGCGGATATTTGGACGAGCAGTACTTC. The V call is TRBV5-4, the J call TRBJ2-5; D unresolved. The assigned J gene may be wrong: the sequence end matches TRBJ2-7 better. The CDR3 loop spans 15 amino acids. The V gene's germline CDR1 is SGHNT and CDR2 YYREEE (reference sequence).

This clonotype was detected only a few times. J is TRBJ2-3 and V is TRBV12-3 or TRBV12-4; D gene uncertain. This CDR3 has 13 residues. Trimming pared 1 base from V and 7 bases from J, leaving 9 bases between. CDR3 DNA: TGTGCCAGCAGTTTAGATCGCTCCCATACGCAGTATTTT. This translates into CASSLDRSHTQYF.

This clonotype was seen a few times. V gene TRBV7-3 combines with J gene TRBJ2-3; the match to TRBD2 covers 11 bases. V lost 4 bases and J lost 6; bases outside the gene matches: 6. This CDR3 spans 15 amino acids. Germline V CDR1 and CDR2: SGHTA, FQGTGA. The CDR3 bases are TGTGCCAGCAGCTCCACTAGCGGGAGTTGGGATACGCAGTATTTT. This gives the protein CASSSTSGSWDTQYF.

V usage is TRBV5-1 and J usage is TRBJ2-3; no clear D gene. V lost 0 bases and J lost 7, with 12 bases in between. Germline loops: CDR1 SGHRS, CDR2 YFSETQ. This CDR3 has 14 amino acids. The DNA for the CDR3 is TGCGCCAGCAGCTTGGCCCTAACCCAGAATACGCAGTATTTT. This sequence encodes CASSLALTQNTQYF.

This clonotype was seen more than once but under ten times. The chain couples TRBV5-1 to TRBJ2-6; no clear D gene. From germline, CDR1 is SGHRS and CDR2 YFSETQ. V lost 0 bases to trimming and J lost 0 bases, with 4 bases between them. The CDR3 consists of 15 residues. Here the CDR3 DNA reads TGCGCCAGCAGCTTGGCAACCTCTGGGGCCAACGTCCTGACTTTC. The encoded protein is CASSLATSGANVLTF.

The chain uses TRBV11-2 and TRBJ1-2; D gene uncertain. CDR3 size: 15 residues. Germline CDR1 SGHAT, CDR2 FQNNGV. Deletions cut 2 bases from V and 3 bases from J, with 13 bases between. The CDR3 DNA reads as TGTGCCAGCAGCTTAAATCTAACTCCTGACTATGGCTACACCTTC. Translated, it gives CASSLNLTPDYGYTF.

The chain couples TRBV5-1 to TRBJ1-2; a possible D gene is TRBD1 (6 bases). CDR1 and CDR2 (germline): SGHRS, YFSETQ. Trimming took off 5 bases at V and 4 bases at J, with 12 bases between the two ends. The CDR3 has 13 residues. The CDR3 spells CASRPEGGYGYTF. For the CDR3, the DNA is TGCGCCAGCAGACCCGAGGGGGGCTATGGCTACACCTTC.

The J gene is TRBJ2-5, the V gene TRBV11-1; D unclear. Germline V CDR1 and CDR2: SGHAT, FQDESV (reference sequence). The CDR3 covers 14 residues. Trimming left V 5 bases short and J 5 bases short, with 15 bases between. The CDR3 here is CASSVTNGSETQYF. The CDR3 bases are TGTGCCAGCAGCGTAACTAACGGTTCCGAGACCCAGTACTTC. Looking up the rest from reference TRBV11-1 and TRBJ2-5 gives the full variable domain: EAEVAQSPRYKITEKSQAVAFWCDPISGHATLYWYRQILGQGPELLVQFQDESVVDDSQLPKDRFSAERLKGVDSTLKIQPAELGDSAMYLCASSVTNGSETQYFGPGTRLLVL.

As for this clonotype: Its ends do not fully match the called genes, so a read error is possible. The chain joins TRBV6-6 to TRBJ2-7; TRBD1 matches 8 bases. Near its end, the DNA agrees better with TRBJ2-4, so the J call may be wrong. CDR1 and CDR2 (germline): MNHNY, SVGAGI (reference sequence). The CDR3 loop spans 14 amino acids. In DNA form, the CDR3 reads TGTGCCAGCAGTGACTCACAGGGGGAAAACATTCAGTACTTC. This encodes CASSDSQGENIQYF.

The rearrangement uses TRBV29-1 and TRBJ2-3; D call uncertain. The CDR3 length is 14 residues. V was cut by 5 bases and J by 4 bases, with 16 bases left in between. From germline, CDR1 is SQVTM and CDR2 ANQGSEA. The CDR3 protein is CSVSPGIRSDTQYF. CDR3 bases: TGCAGCGTTTCGCCTGGAATCCGGTCAGATACGCAGTATTTT.

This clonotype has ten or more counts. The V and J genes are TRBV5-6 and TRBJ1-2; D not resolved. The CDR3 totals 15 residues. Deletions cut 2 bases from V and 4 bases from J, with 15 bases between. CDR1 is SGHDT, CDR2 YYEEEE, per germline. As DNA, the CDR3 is TGTGCCAGCAGCTTCGGCACCTTCGGAGCCTATGGCTACACCTTC. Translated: CASSFGTFGAYGYTF.

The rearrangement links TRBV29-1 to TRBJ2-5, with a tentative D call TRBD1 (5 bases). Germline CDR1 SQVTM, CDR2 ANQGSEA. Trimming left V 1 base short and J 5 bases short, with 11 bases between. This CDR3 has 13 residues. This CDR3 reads CSVEGRAKETQYF. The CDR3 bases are TGCAGCGTTGAAGGCAGGGCCAAGGAGACCCAGTACTTC.

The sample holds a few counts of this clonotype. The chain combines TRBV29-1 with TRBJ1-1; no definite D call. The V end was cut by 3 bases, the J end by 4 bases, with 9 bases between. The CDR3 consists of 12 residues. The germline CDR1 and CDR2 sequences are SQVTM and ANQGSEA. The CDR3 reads CSVDRGGTEAFF. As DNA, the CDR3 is TGCAGCGTTGACCGGGGAGGCACTGAAGCTTTCTTT.

The CDR3 loop reads CASIFRGATETQYF. The CDR3 DNA follows: TGTGCCAGCATCTTTAGGGGCGCGACAGAGACCCAGTACTTC. The chain employs TRBV2 and TRBJ2-5, with D tentatively TRBD1 (5 bases). CDR1 and CDR2 (germline): SNHLY, FYNNEI. The CDR3 spans 14 residues. Trimming took 7 bases from V and 4 from J, leaving 16 bases between them.

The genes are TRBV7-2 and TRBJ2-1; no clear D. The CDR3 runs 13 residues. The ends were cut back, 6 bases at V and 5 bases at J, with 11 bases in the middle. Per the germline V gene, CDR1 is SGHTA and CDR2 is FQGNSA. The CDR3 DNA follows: TGTGCCAGCAGTGGCCGCAGCCACAATGAGCAGTTCTTC. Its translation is CASSGRSHNEQFF.

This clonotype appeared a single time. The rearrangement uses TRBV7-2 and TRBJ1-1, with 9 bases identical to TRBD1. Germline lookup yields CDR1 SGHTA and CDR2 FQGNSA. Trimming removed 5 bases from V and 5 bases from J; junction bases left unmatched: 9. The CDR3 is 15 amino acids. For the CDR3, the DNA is TGTGCCAGCAGCAGGGACAGGGTTGTTGTAACTGAAGCTTTCTTT. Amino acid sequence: CASSRDRVVVTEAFF.

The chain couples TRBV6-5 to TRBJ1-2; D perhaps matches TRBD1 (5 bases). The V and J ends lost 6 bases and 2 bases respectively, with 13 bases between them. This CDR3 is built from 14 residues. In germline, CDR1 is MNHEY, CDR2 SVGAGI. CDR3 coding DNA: TGTGCCAGCAGGACCCCGGGACGGAACTATGGCTACACCTTC. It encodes CASRTPGRNYGYTF.

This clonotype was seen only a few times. The DNA for the CDR3 is TGTGCCAGCAGCGTCACTAGCGGGAGATTAGATACGCAGTATTTT. This sequence encodes CASSVTSGRLDTQYF. The rearrangement uses TRBV9 and TRBJ2-3; 11 nucleotides match TRBD2. V was pared by 2 bases and J by 5 bases, with 4 bases of the junction left unmatched. The CDR3 is 15 amino acids. Looked up from germline, CDR1 is SGDLS and CDR2 is YYNGEE.

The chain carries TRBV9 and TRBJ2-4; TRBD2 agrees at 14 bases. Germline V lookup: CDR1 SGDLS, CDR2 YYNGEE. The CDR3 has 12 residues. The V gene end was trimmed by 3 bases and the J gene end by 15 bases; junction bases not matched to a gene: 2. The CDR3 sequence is CASSGLAGGMYF. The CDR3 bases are TGTGCCAGCAGCGGACTAGCGGGGGGGATGTACTTC.